These 16 T cell receptor beta chains originate from one sample sequenced in a study of identical twins. TCRdb re-called the 5' RACE reads with MiXCR, one entry per CDR3 protein. The table shows roughly 1.6 million distinct CDR3 sequences, with 32% occurring only once. Material for sequencing was cord blood. The receptors stem from a newborn girl in good health.

The CDR3 here is CASSTGLAGYNEQYF. DNA of the CDR3: TGTGCCAGCTCAACGGGACTAGCGGGCTACAATGAGCAGTACTTC. This chain joins TRBV18 and TRBJ2-1; 12 bases match TRBD2. The J call may be incorrect, as the DNA end agrees better with TRBJ2-7. CDR1 is KGHSH, CDR2 LQKENI, per germline. This CDR3 region has 15 residues.

V gene TRBV3-1 combines with J gene TRBJ2-3; no definite D call. The V and J ends lost 3 bases and 1 base respectively, with 14 bases between them. Germline values: CDR1 LGHDT, CDR2 YNNKEL (reference sequence). This CDR3 spans 16 amino acids. The CDR3: CASSQVLAIRTDTQYF. Here the CDR3 DNA reads TGTGCCAGCAGCCAGGTGCTGGCCATTCGCACAGATACGCAGTATTTT.

In its sample, this clonotype was seen a few times. This chain uses TRBV6-2 or TRBV6-3 with TRBJ2-3, with 11 bases matching TRBD2. V was pared by 2 bases and J by 1 base, with 5 bases of the junction left unmatched. The germline V gene encodes CDR1 MNHEY and CDR2 SVGEGT. This CDR3 contains 17 residues. The CDR3 bases are TGTGCCAGCAGTTACACACTGACTAGCGGGGGCACAGATACGCAGTATTTT. Residues: CASSYTLTSGGTDTQYF.

For this clonotype: With a much larger clone just one base away, this may be a read error. The rearrangement uses TRBV10-3 and TRBJ1-2, with TRBD1 identical over 7 bases. The CDR3 is made up of 16 amino acids. V was pared by 4 bases and J by 4 bases, with 12 bases of the junction left unmatched. CDR1 and CDR2 from the germline V gene are ENHRY and SYGVKD. In nucleotides, the CDR3 is TGTGCCATCAGTGCGATCACGGGACAGCCTAGCTATGGCTACACCTTC. This sequence encodes CAISAITGQPSYGYTF.

This clonotype was picked up many times. The chain is built from TRBV6-2 or TRBV6-3 and TRBJ2-4; TRBD2 aligns across 9 bases. Germline-derived CDR1 and CDR2 are MNHEY and SVGEGT. The CDR3 is 15 residues long. V was pared by 5 bases and J by 0 bases, with 2 bases of the junction left unmatched. In DNA, the CDR3 is TGTGCCAGCAGTCAGCGGGGGGTAGCCAAAAACATTCAGTACTTC. Its protein is CASSQRGVAKNIQYF.

The genes are TRBV7-8 and TRBJ2-1; D is possibly TRBD2 (6 bases). The CDR3 contains 15 residues. Between the trimmed V and J ends, which lost 3 bases and 2 bases, there was a span of 11 bases. The V gene's germline CDR1 is SGHVS and CDR2 FQNEAQ. Written as DNA, the CDR3 is TGTGCCAGCAGCTTCGGGTCTAGCGCCTACAATGAGCAGTTCTTC. It translates to CASSFGSSAYNEQFF.

The V call is TRBV10-2, the J call TRBJ2-3, with D tentatively TRBD2 (7 bases). CDR1 is WSHSY, CDR2 SAAADI, per germline. The CDR3 runs to 16 residues. V was pared by 7 bases and J by 2 bases, with 19 bases between. CDR3: CASTTDRGGPTDTQYF. The DNA for the CDR3 is TGCGCCAGCACCACGGATAGGGGGGGGCCCACAGATACGCAGTATTTT.

This clonotype was detected a few times. This chain uses TRBV4-2 with TRBJ2-7; no clear D. The V gene lost 0 bases and the J gene lost 7 bases, with 7 bases spanning the gap. Germline values: CDR1 LGHNA, CDR2 YNFKEQ. The CDR3 loop spans 12 amino acids. DNA of the CDR3: TGTGCCAGCAGCCAAGATTTCGGGGAGCAGTACTTC. This codes for CASSQDFGEQYF.

This chain uses TRBV27 with TRBJ2-1; no clear D. Germline V gives CDR1 MNHEY, CDR2 SMNVEV (reference sequence). The CDR3 spans 15 residues. Trimming stripped 4 bases from V and 2 bases from J, with 12 bases between. CDR3 coding DNA: TGTGCCAGCAGTTCGGCGGAGCCGCCCTACAATGAGCAGTTCTTC. Protein sequence: CASSSAEPPYNEQFF.

This clonotype has more than one count but fewer than ten. The chain joins TRBV11-2 to TRBJ2-7, with 9 bases identical to TRBD1. Trimming cost V 2 bases and J 1 base; bases outside gene matches: 6. The germline V gene has CDR1 SGHAT and CDR2 FQNNGV. The CDR3 contains 16 residues. The CDR3 loop is CASSLSRTGVSYEQYF. The CDR3 DNA reads as TGTGCCAGCAGCTTATCCCGGACAGGGGTGTCCTACGAGCAGTACTTC.

The chain couples TRBV6-5 to TRBJ2-5; either TRBD1 or TRBD2 may supply D (6 bases each). Trimming removed 1 base from V and 5 bases from J, with 14 bases in between. The CDR3 covers 15 residues. The germline V gene encodes CDR1 MNHEY and CDR2 SVGAGI. The CDR3 DNA is TGTGCCAGCAGTTACTTCGGCCGGGGGCGCGAGACCCAGTACTTC. Residues: CASSYFGRGRETQYF.

The chain links TRBV2 to TRBJ2-5, with 7 positions matching TRBD2. Germline V CDR1 and CDR2: SNHLY, FYNNEI. The CDR3 contains 14 residues. Unmatched junction bases numbered 7, after V lost 4 bases and J lost 5 bases. In DNA form, the CDR3 reads TGTGCCAGCAGTGGAGGACTAGTATTGGAGACCCAGTACTTC. Translating it yields CASSGGLVLETQYF.

This clonotype was seen many times. The chain has TRBV10-3 and TRBJ1-2; 7 bases line up with TRBD1. The germline CDR1 and CDR2 sequences are ENHRY and SYGVKD. V lost 7 bases, J lost 1 base, and 0 bases stayed unmatched. The CDR3 loop spans 12 amino acids. CDR3 loop: CAITGGNYGYTF. The CDR3 DNA reads TGTGCCATCACAGGGGGTAACTATGGCTACACCTTC.

The table lists this clonotype with a few counts. The CDR3 protein is CASSPGTSIFTDTQYF. The CDR3 coding sequence is TGTGCCAGCAGCCCGGGGACTAGCATCTTCACAGATACGCAGTATTTT. The V gene is TRBV7-8, the J gene TRBJ2-3; 9 bases align to TRBD2. Unmatched junction bases numbered 8, after V lost 5 bases and J lost 2 bases. Germline V lookup: CDR1 SGHVS, CDR2 FQNEAQ. This CDR3 contains 16 residues.

The CDR3 coding sequence is TGCAGTGCTAGTTTCCCGGGACTAGCCCGCAATGAGCAGTTCTTC. It yields the protein CSASFPGLARNEQFF. The chain employs TRBV20-1 and TRBJ2-1; TRBD2 aligns across 9 bases. V lost 3 bases and J lost 6; bases outside the gene matches: 9. CDR1 is DFQATT and CDR2 is SNEGSKA in the germline V gene (reference sequence). The CDR3 length is 15 residues.

This clonotype came up many times. The chain joins TRBV10-3 to TRBJ2-7; 11 positions agree with TRBD2. The germline CDR1 and CDR2 sequences are ENHRY and SYGVKD. The CDR3 is 17 amino acids. Trimming removed 8 bases from V and 4 bases from J; junction bases left unmatched: 16. In nucleotides, the CDR3 is TGTGCCATCTCGGGATTTACGGTAGCGGGGGGGAGATACGAGCAGTACTTC. It encodes CAISGFTVAGGRYEQYF.